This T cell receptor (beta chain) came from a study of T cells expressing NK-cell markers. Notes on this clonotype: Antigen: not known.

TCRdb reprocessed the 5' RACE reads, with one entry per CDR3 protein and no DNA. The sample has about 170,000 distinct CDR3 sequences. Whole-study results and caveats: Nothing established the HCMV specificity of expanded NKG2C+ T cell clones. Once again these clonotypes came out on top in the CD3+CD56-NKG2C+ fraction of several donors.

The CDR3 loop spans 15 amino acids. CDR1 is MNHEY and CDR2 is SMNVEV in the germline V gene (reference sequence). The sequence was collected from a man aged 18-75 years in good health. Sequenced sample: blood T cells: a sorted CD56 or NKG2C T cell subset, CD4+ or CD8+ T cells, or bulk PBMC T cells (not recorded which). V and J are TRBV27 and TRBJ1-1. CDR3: CASKLGDYGNTEAFF.